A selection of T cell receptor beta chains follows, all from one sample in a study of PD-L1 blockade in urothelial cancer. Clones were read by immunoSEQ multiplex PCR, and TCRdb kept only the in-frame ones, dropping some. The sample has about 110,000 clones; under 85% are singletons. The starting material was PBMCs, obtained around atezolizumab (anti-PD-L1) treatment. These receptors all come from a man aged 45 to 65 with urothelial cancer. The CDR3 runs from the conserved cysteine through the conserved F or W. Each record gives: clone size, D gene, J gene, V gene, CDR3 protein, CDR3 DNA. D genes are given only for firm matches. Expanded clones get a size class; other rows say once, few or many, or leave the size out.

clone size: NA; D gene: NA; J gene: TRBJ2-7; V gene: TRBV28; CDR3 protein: CASLRDTYEQYF; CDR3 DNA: TGTGCCAGCCTCCGAGACACCTACGAGCAGTACTTC
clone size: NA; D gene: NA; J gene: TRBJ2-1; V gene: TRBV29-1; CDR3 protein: CSVSGDENSSSYNEQFF; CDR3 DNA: TGCAGCGTGTCGGGTGATGAGAACTCGAGCTCCTACAATGAGCAGTTCTTC
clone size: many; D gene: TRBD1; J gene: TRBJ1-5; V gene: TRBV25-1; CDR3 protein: CASSTGQWNQPQHF; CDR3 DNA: TGTGCCAGCAGCACGGGACAGTGGAATCAGCCCCAGCATTTT
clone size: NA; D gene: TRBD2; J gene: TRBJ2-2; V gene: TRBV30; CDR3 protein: CAWDKFLAGGPWVDTGELFF; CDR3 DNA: TGTGCCTGGGATAAATTCCTAGCGGGAGGGCCATGGGTCGACACCGGGGAGCTGTTTTTT
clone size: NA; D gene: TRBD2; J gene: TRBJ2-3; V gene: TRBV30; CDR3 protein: CAWVSGRSVHTQYF; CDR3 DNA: TGTGCCTGGGTTAGCGGGAGATCCGTTCATACGCAGTATTTT
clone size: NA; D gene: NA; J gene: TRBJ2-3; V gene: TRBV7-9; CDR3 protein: CASSLVALADTQYF; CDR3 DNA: TGTGCCAGCAGCTTAGTGGCCCTAGCAGATACGCAGTATTTT
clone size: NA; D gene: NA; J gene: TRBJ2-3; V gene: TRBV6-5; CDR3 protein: CASRRPSPDTQYF; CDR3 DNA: TGTGCCAGCAGACGCCCAAGCCCGGATACGCAGTATTTT
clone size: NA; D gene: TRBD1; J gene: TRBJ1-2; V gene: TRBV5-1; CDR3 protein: CASSVTGINGYTF; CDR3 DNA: TGCGCCAGCAGCGTGACAGGGATTAATGGCTACACCTTC
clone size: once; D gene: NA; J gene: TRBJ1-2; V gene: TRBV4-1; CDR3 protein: CASRSRQTYGYTF; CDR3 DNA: TGCGCCAGCCGGTCGAGGCAGACCTATGGCTACACCTTC
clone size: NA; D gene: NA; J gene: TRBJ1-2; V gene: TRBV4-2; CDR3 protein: CASSQDFAGLDYGYTF; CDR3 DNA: TGTGCCAGCAGCCAAGATTTTGCAGGGTTGGACTATGGCTACACCTTC
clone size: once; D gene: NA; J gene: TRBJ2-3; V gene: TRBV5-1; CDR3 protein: CASSRQGTTDTQYF; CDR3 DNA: TGCGCCAGCAGTCGGCAGGGTACCACAGATACGCAGTATTTT
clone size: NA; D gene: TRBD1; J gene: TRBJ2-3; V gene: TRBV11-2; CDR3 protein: CASSFSQGPSQDTQYF; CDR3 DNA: TGTGCCAGCAGCTTCTCACAGGGGCCCTCCCAAGATACGCAGTATTTT
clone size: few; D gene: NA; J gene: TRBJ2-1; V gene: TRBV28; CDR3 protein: CASSFPGAYNEQFF; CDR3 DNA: TGTGCCAGCAGTTTCCCGGGAGCCTACAATGAGCAGTTCTTC
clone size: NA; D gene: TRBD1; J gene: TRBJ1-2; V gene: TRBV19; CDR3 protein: CASSTRTGVDLNYGYTF; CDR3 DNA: TGTGCCAGTAGTACCCGGACAGGAGTAGATCTTAACTATGGCTACACCTTC
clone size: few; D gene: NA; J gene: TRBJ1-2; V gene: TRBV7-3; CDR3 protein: CASSLNPAGYGYTF; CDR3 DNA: TGTGCCAGCAGCTTAAACCCCGCCGGCTATGGCTACACCTTC
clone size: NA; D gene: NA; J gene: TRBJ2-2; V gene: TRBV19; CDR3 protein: CASSVLAPGELFF; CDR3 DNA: TGTGCCAGTAGTGTACTAGCCCCCGGGGAGCTGTTTTTT
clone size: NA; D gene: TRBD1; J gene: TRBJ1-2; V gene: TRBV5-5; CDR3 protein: CASSTSGGESNYGYTF; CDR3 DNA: TGTGCCAGCAGCACCTCAGGGGGCGAGTCCAACTATGGCTACACCTTC
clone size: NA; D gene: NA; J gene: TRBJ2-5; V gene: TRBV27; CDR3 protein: CASSLDRWGETQYF; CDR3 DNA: TGTGCCAGCAGTTTAGACAGGTGGGGCGAGACCCAGTACTTC
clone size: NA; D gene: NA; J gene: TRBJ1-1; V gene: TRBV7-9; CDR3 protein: CASNKGAGGTEAFF; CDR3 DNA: TGTGCCAGCAACAAAGGGGCGGGGGGCACTGAAGCTTTCTTT
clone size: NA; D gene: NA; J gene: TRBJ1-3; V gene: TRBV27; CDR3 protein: CASSFAGPGNTIYF; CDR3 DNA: TGTGCCAGCAGTTTCGCAGGGCCCGGAAACACCATATATTTT
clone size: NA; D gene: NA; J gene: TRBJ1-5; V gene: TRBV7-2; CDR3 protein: CASSFDSSSNQPQHF; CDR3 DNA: TGTGCCAGCAGCTTCGACAGTAGTAGCAATCAGCCCCAGCATTTT
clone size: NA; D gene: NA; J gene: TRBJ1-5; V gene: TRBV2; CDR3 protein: CASTLLVGGNQPQHF; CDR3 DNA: TGTGCCAGCACACTTTTAGTAGGCGGAAATCAGCCCCAGCATTTT